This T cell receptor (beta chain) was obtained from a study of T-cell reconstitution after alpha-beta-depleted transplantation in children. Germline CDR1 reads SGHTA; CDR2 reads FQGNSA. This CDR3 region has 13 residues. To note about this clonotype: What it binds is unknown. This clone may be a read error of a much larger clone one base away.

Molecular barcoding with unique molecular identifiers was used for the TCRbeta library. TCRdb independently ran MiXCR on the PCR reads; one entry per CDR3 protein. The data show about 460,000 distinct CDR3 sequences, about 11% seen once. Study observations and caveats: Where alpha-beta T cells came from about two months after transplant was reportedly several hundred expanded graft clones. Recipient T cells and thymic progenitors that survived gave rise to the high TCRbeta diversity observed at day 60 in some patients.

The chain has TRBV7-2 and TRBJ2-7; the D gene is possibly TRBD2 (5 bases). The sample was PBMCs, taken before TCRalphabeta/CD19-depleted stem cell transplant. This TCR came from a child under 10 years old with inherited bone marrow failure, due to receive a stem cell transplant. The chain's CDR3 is CASSLGVGSEQHF. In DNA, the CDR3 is TGTGCCAGCAGCTTGGGTGTCGGTAGCGAGCAGCACTTC.